Described below is a single TCR beta chain sequence and its context. As yet, its antigen is unknown. Amplified TCR beta CDR3 regions came from RNA transcripts. The HTBI set primed first-round TCR CDR3 RT-PCR. TCRdb called the multiplex PCR reads again in MiXCR, with one record for every CDR3 protein. The table lists some 180,000 distinct CDR3 sequences, about 15% of them singletons. The CDR3 loop spans 17 amino acids. CDR1 MDHEN and CDR2 SYDVKM come from the germline V gene. V shed 7 bases, J shed 2 bases, and the junction held 8 bases outside the gene matches. The data stem from a study of T cells in Graves' hyperthyroidism and ophthalmopathy. General study findings and limits: The blood repertoire included most of the expanded thyroid clonotypes above 0.001. Ophthalmopathy was told apart from stable hyperthyroidism by a 13 V-J model.

The sample comprised blood. The clonotype comes from a woman aged 45 to 65 with Graves' hyperthyroidism. This chain links TRBV28 with TRBJ2-1; 13 nucleotides match TRBD2. DNA of the CDR3: TGTGCCAGCATCCAGACTAGCGGGAGGAGTCCCTACAATGAGCAGTTCTTC. Translating gives CASIQTSGRSPYNEQFF.